This T cell receptor beta chain comes out of a study of brain T cells in children with intractable seizures. Described time point: blood from clinic visit 5 months post-surgery; TSC patient then seizure free. Pre-surgery treatment included at least one anti-epileptic drug. Concerning this clone itself: Its target is unknown.

The CDR3 is 17 amino acids. Trimming stripped 3 bases from V and 2 bases from J, with 17 bases between. Germline CDR1 and CDR2: MNHNS and SASEGT. Here immunoSEQ multiplex PCR was the method, and the copy in TCRdb shows in-frame clones only, minus some. The sample lists around 340,000 clones; over 90% were seen once. Whole-study findings and limits: Only CDR3 sequence similarity suggested viral specificity, without known HCMV serostatus.

This sample comprised peripheral blood, obtained 4 to 5 months after surgery. The TCR comes from a boy in the first two years of life with tuberous sclerosis and intractable seizures. The chain is built from TRBV6-1 and TRBJ1-5, with a tentative D call TRBD1 (5 bases). The CDR3 DNA reads as TGTGCCAGCAGTGAGGCCCTGACCAGGGAGCGCAATCAGCCCCAGCATTTT. This gives the protein CASSEALTRERNQPQHF.